This TCR beta chain was observed in a study of cytomegalovirus exposure and HLA in healthy donors (TCRdb year 2017). Study-wide context: According to an earlier analysis of several hundred of the donors, about 179 million T cells yielded 100 million or so unique TCR beta sequences and about 300 Gb of sequence data. An early release covering more than 500 HLA-typed donors comprised approximately 290 gigabases of sequencing data and 85 million or so unique TCR sequences. Of the 300 to 400 genotyped donors, around 81% fell in the genetic ancestry cluster associated with self-reported Caucasian donors. The aim of the study was to test whether cataloging public T cell receptors could identify signatures of past pathogen exposure. The study profiled the T cell repertoires of hundreds of subjects by immunosequencing and related them to cytomegalovirus serostatus. In addition to the first cohort of 666 subjects, a separate validation cohort of 120 different subjects was used. To predict cytomegalovirus infection status, the study combined high-throughput TCR immunosequencing, statistical association of individual TCRs with disease status, and machine learning. A later analysis re-examined previously published TCR beta repertoires from just over 650 donors and added high-resolution HLA genotyping to investigate patterns of TCR occurrence. In the later analysis, no new phenotypic data were used to find candidate immune exposures; instead, reliance was placed on TCR beta sequences and their occurrence across donors. An earlier analysis of more than 450 of the donors used high-throughput TCR beta sequencing to judge whether each TCR beta V gene segment behaved as functional or pseudogenic. Donor age, sex, ethnicity and CMV serostatus were compiled alongside the repertoire data. Genome-wide SNP genotypes for about 55% of the 666 donors were used in a later genetic analysis, which treated that subset as a discovery cohort. All discovery cohort repertoires had been generated using a single sequencing platform. HLA typing covered class I and class II loci at four-digit resolution. Typing coverage differed by locus: A, B, C, DRB1 and DQB1 were typed in about 620-640 donors, DQA1 in 522, DPA1 in 600 to 610, and DPB1 in approximately 450. Roughly 5 DR-DQ haplotypes were handled as single units for association and clustering because linkage in the cohort was strong. On average, about 200,000 unique TCR beta nucleotide sequences were sequenced per donor among 398 genotyped donors of the cohort, with 15% to 20% of those sequences being non-productive. Results the study describes overall, beyond this receptor: Because counts were too low, about 18 rarely observed V segments, including chromosome 9 orphons, were left out of the earlier analysis of some 600 of the donors. Assigning TCR associations to individual alleles was difficult when HLA alleles, especially DR and DQ, strongly co-occurred. According to a later genetic analysis, donors in an Asian-associated ancestry cluster had fewer N-insertions in productive TCRs than the approximately 670-donor mean. In a later analysis, most CMV-associated TCR beta chains were found to appear HLA-restricted, with HLA associations seemingly driven largely by CMV exposure. A total of 164 TCR beta chains were listed by the study as associated with cytomegalovirus. Compared with equally common non-associated chains, HLA-associated TCR beta chains in a later analysis were more clonally expanded and had lower generation probabilities. In a later analysis, around 17,000 TCR beta sequences were associated with specific HLA alleles at a false discovery rate of 0.05. Most TCR sequences were seen in very few donors, while some public TCRs were found in many individuals. HLA typing was unavailable for some donors at each locus, so association tests used only the typed subset. According to a later analysis, parvovirus B19, influenza, CMV and Epstein-Barr virus appeared linked to several top co-occurrence clusters. The only immune exposure information available for the cohort was CMV serostatus. The cohort was sequenced for TCR beta chains only, and without alpha or paired-chain data the features that could be detected were limited. In an earlier analysis of approximately 600 of the donors, most TCR beta V segments were observed in productive rearrangements about 90% or about 30% of the time, broadly matching IMGT annotations. Sequencing depth was assumed to be roughly uniform across donors in the presence/absence analyses, though that assumption may not hold. In a later analysis, TCR association rates were found to vary across HLA loci, with the most associated TCRs seen for DRB1 alleles and the fewest for HLA-C alleles. A further reported finding was that TCR beta sequences accurately predicted the HLA-A and HLA-B alleles for most subjects in the first cohort. A group of highly shared sequence variants was considered likely to be a technical artifact of the sequencing pipeline. Some IMGT-functional V segments, including TRBV6-2 and TRBV6-3, could not be distinguished by the 87-base-pair reads and were therefore excluded. In vitro tests confirmed that a few of the cytomegalovirus-associated TCR beta chains recognize cytomegalovirus antigens. The classifier was reported to diagnose cytomegalovirus status with high specificity and sensitivity in both the original cohort and the validation cohort. The authors suggested that the approach could potentially be generalized to other disease states and immunological phenotypes. Correlated functional status among segregating V segments might reflect linkage disequilibrium, but an unknown experimental factor could not be ruled out. In a later genetic analysis, a missense DCLRE1C variant was associated with V-gene and J-gene trimming of TCR beta chains, and the association was replicated in an independent cohort.

Library preparation used the immunoSEQ multiplex PCR assay. A mixture of 60 forward primers for TCR Vbeta segments and 13 reverse primers for TCR Jbeta segments was used in the multiplex PCR. A multiplex PCR assay on genomic DNA amplified the CDR3 region of rearranged TCR beta genes. The amplified TCR beta libraries were sequenced on the Illumina HiSeq System as 87-base-pair reads. For the original study's pipeline: A later analysis counted around 72 million unique TCR beta chains across the 666 repertoires, and about 10 million of these chains were shared by at least two donors. A nearest-neighbor algorithm error-corrected the raw reads and collapsed the reads into unique sequences, merging closely related sequences to remove PCR and sequencing errors. V, D and J gene segments were assigned by aligning CDR3 sequences to IMGT reference sequences. For a sequence to be retained, a match of at least six nucleotides to both a V gene segment and a J gene segment was required. A rearrangement counted as productive if the CDR3 had no stop codons and remained in frame with V and J, and every other rearrangement counted as non-productive. Following IMGT convention, CDR3 was defined as the stretch from the second conserved V-encoded cysteine up to the conserved J-encoded phenylalanine. In an earlier analysis of roughly 610 of the donors, sequences lacking an unambiguous match to a single V gene segment were excluded. An earlier analysis of roughly 590 of the donors called V segments functional above 56.7% productive rearrangements and segregating when the between-donor standard deviation exceeded 5%. A statistical classification framework was built for diagnosing cytomegalovirus status from the catalog of TCR beta chain sequences. A later analysis assigned V and J genes by comparing TCR nucleotide sequences with IMGT/GENE-DB human TR gene sequences. Using the TCRdist pipeline, a later analysis assigned CDR3 sequences along with most-parsimonious VDJ recombination scenarios. In a later analysis, every TCR beta chain was defined by the combination of its CDR3 amino acid sequence and its V-gene family, and reads without a unique V-gene family were dropped. As a way to deal with suspected cross-contamination and a sequencing artifact, a later analysis dropped roughly 600 nucleotide sequences that were highly shared and had low generation probability. A later analysis calculated a clonal expansion index for each public chain from normalized within-repertoire ranks of inferred template counts. Generation probabilities in a later analysis came from a VDJ recombination model fitted to out-of-frame rearrangements, and those results were checked against IGoR. Hypergeometric tests were used in a later analysis to score TCR-TCR, TCR-HLA and TCR-CMV co-occurrence, with a repertoire-size bias correction applied to the TCR pairs. In a later analysis, false discovery rates were estimated by permuting HLA or CMV assignments 20 times. In a later analysis, co-occurring TCRs were grouped using DBSCAN, and TCRdist sequence similarity was added for clustering within HLA-allele-positive subsets. Repertoires with fewer than 30,000 or more than 120,000 public chains, plus five repertoires with anomalous nucleotide sharing, were excluded from co-occurrence clustering. This immuneACCESS table, as held by TCRdb, lists in-frame sequences with V and J called but not all clones. Of the missing ones, under half trace to an unresolved V gene in checked studies; the others have no known cause. That table gives V, J and clone size, and the DNA gave D and trimming. The sample's records list 75,000 to 90,000 clones. The ten largest clones capture around 1.6% of the sample.

In total, approximately 690 healthy bone marrow donors made up the cohort. At the time of sampling, every cohort member was nominally healthy, though immune exposures that went unrecorded were likely present. The donor was CMV seronegative and was included in the group of under 450 seronegative cohort members. A peripheral blood sample was provided by each donor, and peripheral blood mononuclear cells were used for TCR beta sequencing. The Qiagen DNeasy Blood Extraction Kit was used to extract genomic DNA from the blood cell samples. V and J are truncated by 4 bases and 3 bases respectively, leaving an intervening sequence of 16 bases. CDR1 and CDR2 are drawn from the germline V gene (reference sequence): SEHNR, FQNEAQ. The CDR3, cysteine through phenylalanine, is 16 amino acids long. The retained sequence is limited to the CDR3, 48 bases, with the frame set at the first base. In regard to this clone: What antigen it recognizes has not been identified.

The source is a woman aged 55-70 years in good health and CMV-seronegative. Sequences were obtained from PBMCs. The sequence links TRBV7-9 to TRBJ1-5; TRBD1 could be the D gene, as 5 bases match. For the CDR3, the sequence is CASSSAMTVSNQPQHF. The nucleotide sequence is TGTGCCAGCAGCTCGGCAATGACAGTCTCCAATCAGCCCCAGCATTTT.